The 19 T cell receptor beta chains below were found in one sample sequenced in a study of blood T cells in healthy people across ages. A second PCR, run for roughly 7 to 11 cycles, used a sample-barcoded 5' primer plus a J-beta primer mix. TCRdb reprocessed the 5' RACE reads via MiXCR and lists one record per CDR3 protein. This sample yields 1,500,000 or so distinct CDR3 sequences, of which approximately 42% are seen a single time; around 4% belongs to the top ten. What was sequenced was blood. These receptors all stem from a woman aged 18 to 35 in good health.

The V gene is TRBV20-1, the J gene TRBJ2-1, with 11 bases matching TRBD2. V shed 3 bases, J shed 0 bases, and the junction held 7 bases outside the gene matches. The CDR3 covers 17 residues. Germline CDR1 is DFQATT and CDR2 is SNEGSKA (reference sequence). DNA for the CDR3: TGCAGTGCTAGTAGACTAGCGGGACCCCTCTCCTACAATGAGCAGTTCTTC. Translated, it gives CSASRLAGPLSYNEQFF.

The rearrangement links TRBV4-1 to TRBJ2-3; 10 nucleotides line up with TRBD1. With V trimmed by 2 bases and J by 4 bases, 6 bases remained unmatched. The CDR3 is 16 residues long. In germline, CDR1 is MGHRA, CDR2 YSYEKL. CDR3 sequence: CASSQRGDRGSDTQYF. The CDR3, as DNA: TGCGCCAGCAGCCAACGCGGGGACAGGGGCTCAGATACGCAGTATTTT.

The V gene is TRBV5-1, the J gene TRBJ1-2; D gene ambiguous. The germline V gene has CDR1 SGHRS and CDR2 YFSETQ. The V end was cut by 4 bases, the J end by 4 bases, with 11 bases between. There are 13 residues in the CDR3. CDR3 DNA: TGCGCCAGCAGCCCGGCGGAGGGCTATGGCTACACCTTC. This gives the protein CASSPAEGYGYTF.

This chain joins TRBV15 and TRBJ1-2; D is uncertain. The CDR3 consists of 16 residues. V was pared by 0 bases and J by 8 bases, with 19 bases between. CDR1 and CDR2 (germline): LNHNV, YYDKDF (reference sequence). CDR3 sequence: CATSRELTEGLFGYTF. The CDR3 DNA follows: TGTGCCACCAGCAGAGAACTTACGGAGGGATTGTTCGGCTACACCTTC.

This rearrangement joins TRBV29-1 to TRBJ2-7, with D possibly TRBD1 on 6 matching bases. The CDR3 runs 16 residues. The germline V gene encodes CDR1 SQVTM and CDR2 ANQGSEA. V was shortened by 2 bases and J by 3 bases, with 20 bases between the two germline ends. The CDR3 here is CSVESETGLLDYEQYF. The CDR3 nucleotides read TGCAGCGTTGAATCAGAAACAGGGCTTTTAGACTACGAGCAGTACTTC.

The J gene is TRBJ2-1, the V gene TRBV5-1; TRBD2 is a possible D gene (5 bases). Trimming took 4 bases from V and 3 from J, leaving 17 bases between them. Looked up from germline, CDR1 is SGHRS and CDR2 is YFSETQ. CDR3 length: 16 amino acids. The CDR3 sequence: CASSMDPGLNYNEQFF. CDR3 nucleotide sequence: TGCGCCAGCAGCATGGATCCGGGGTTGAACTACAATGAGCAGTTCTTC.

V is TRBV9 and J is TRBJ1-2, with 7 bases fitting TRBD1. The CDR3 contains 11 residues. J gave up 9 bases and V 2 bases, and 1 base lay outside the gene matches. Germline V CDR1 and CDR2: SGDLS, YYNGEE. This CDR3 is CASSVRGSYTF. The CDR3 nucleotides are TGTGCCAGCAGCGTCAGGGGGAGCTACACCTTC.

This clonotype was picked up a small number of times. The chain links TRBV20-1 to TRBJ2-1; D not resolved. Germline V gene lookup returns CDR1 DFQATT and CDR2 SNEGSKA (reference sequence). This CDR3 has 14 residues. Trimming removed 3 bases at V and 10 bases at J, with 19 bases between. The chain's CDR3 is CSASTTSISDEQFF. CDR3 coding DNA: TGCAGTGCTAGTACGACGAGTATTTCGGACGAGCAGTTCTTC.

This sequence joins TRBV7-9 and TRBJ1-4; tentatively, D is TRBD1 (6 bases). The CDR3 runs 14 residues. Trimming removed 5 bases from V and 7 bases from J, with 14 bases in between. CDR1 and CDR2 (germline): SEHNR, FQNEAQ (reference sequence). CDR3 sequence (DNA): TGTGCCAGCAGCCCCACAGGGAATGCTGAAAAACTGTTTTTT. Protein: CASSPTGNAEKLFF.

The CDR3 DNA reads as TGCGCCAGCAGCCAAGACCTTCCACCGGAAACCTGCGAGCAGTACTTC. This encodes CASSQDLPPETCEQYF. The chain employs TRBV4-3 and TRBJ2-5; D not certain. TRBJ2-7 explains the end of the DNA better; the J call may be wrong. CDR3 length equals 16 residues. Germline values: CDR1 LGHNA, CDR2 YSLEER.

The V gene is TRBV6-6, the J gene TRBJ1-1, with 7 bases matching TRBD1. Germline CDR1 reads MNHNY; CDR2 reads SVGAGI (reference sequence). Trimming cost V 6 bases and J 2 bases; bases outside gene matches: 3. CDR3 size: 13 residues. Here the CDR3 reads CASRPGGNTEAFF. The DNA for the CDR3 is TGTGCCAGCAGGCCAGGGGGTAACACTGAAGCTTTCTTT.

This clonotype was observed a handful of times. The V gene is TRBV6-1, the J gene TRBJ1-2; no reliable D call. Germline V gene sequence: CDR1 MNHNS, CDR2 SASEGT. Deletions cut 7 bases from V and 4 bases from J, with 25 bases between. This CDR3 has 17 residues. CDR3 amino acids: CASTRSKGSSRTYGYTF. CDR3 DNA sequence: TGTGCCAGCACCCGGAGTAAAGGGTCAAGCAGGACCTATGGCTACACCTTC.

The V gene is TRBV7-8, the J gene TRBJ2-5, with TRBD1 as a possible D gene (5 bases). The CDR3 is 13 residues long. The V and J ends lost 5 bases and 5 bases respectively, with 12 bases between them. Per the germline V gene, CDR1 is SGHVS and CDR2 is FQNEAQ. The CDR3 sequence is CASSRRAGETQYF. The DNA for the CDR3 is TGTGCCAGCAGCCGCAGGGCAGGGGAGACCCAGTACTTC.

The chain has TRBV4-3 and TRBJ1-1, with 8 bases matching TRBD1. V lost 3 bases to trimming and J lost 7 bases; unmatched junction nucleotides: 7. Germline V gives CDR1 LGHNA, CDR2 YSLEER. The CDR3 sequence is 14 residues long. CDR3 sequence: CASSHGQGFYEAFF. The CDR3 DNA sequence: TGCGCCAGCAGCCATGGACAGGGTTTCTATGAAGCTTTCTTT.

The CDR3 DNA is TGTGCCAGCGTTGCGGGACATTACAATGAGCAGTTCTTC. Protein product: CASVAGHYNEQFF. The chain employs TRBV7-9 and TRBJ2-1; the D call may be TRBD1 or TRBD2 (6 bases each). Trimming pared 8 bases from V and 4 bases from J, leaving 12 bases between. CDR3 length: 13 amino acids. Germline CDR1 reads SEHNR; CDR2 reads FQNEAQ (reference sequence).

The chain recombines TRBV4-3 with TRBJ1-2, with 10 bases aligning to TRBD1. Germline CDR1 is LGHNA and CDR2 is YSLEER. J lost 2 bases, V lost 1 base, and 1 base had no gene match. This CDR3 has 15 amino acids. CDR3 bases: TGCGCCAGCAGCCAAGGACAGGGGGCGAACTATGGCTACACCTTC. Translating it yields CASSQGQGANYGYTF.

This chain uses TRBV9 with TRBJ2-7; TRBD1 matches 10 bases. Per the germline V gene, CDR1 is SGDLS and CDR2 is YYNGEE. The CDR3 is 14 residues long. V lost 5 bases and J lost 4; bases outside the gene matches: 6. The CDR3 DNA follows: TGTGCCAGCAGTTCGGGGACAGGGGAATACGAGCAGTACTTC. Translation: CASSSGTGEYEQYF.

CDR3 sequence reads: CASRTTGVRGYTF. CDR3 coding DNA: TGTGCCAGCAGGACTACAGGGGTTCGTGGCTACACCTTC. The J gene is TRBJ1-2, the V gene TRBV6-5, with 7 bases matching TRBD1. The CDR3 is 13 residues long. Germline V CDR1 and CDR2: MNHEY, SVGAGI. After removal of 6 bases from V and 7 bases from J, the junction contained 8 bases not matched to a gene.

This chain connects TRBV12-3 or TRBV12-4 to TRBJ1-4; 7 positions agree with TRBD1. V lost 5 bases and J lost 4; bases outside the gene matches: 7. The CDR3 covers 15 residues. CDR3 sequence: CASSRQGPLNEKLFF. For the CDR3, the DNA is TGTGCCAGCAGTAGACAGGGCCCCCTTAATGAAAAACTGTTTTTT.